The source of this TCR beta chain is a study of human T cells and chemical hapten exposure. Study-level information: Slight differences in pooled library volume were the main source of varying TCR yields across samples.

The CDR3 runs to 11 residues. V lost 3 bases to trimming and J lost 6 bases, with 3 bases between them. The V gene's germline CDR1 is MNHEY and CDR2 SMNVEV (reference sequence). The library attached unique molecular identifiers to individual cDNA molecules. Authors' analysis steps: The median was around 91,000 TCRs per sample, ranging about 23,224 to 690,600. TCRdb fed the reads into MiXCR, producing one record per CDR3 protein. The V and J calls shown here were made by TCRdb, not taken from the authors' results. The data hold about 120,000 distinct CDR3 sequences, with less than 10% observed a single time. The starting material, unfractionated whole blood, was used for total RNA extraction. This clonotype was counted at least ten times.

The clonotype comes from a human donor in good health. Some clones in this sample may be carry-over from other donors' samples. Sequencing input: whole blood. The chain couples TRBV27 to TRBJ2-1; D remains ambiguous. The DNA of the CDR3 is TGTGCCAGCAGTTTTAGCAATGAGCAGTTCTTC. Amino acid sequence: CASSFSNEQFF.